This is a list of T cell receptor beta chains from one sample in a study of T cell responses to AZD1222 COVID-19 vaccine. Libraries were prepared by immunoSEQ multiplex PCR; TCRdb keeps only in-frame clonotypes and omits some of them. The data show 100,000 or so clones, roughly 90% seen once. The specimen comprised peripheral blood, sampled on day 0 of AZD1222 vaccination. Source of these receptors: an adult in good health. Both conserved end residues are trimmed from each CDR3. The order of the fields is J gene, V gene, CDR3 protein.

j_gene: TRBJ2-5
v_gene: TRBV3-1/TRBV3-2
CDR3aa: ASRDTQETQY

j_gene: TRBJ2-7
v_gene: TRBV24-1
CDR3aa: ATSDPDREQY

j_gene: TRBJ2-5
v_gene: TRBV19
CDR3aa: ASSIRGRGGETQY

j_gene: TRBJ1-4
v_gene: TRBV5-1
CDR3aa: ASSLSGTWGGEKLF

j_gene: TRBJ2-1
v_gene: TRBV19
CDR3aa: ASSRNVEQF

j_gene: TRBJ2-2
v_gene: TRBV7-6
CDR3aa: ASSLAQGKNTGELF

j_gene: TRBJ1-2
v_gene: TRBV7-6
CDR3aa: ASSPRGGDYGYT

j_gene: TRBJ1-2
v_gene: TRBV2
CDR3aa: ASSARGADGYT

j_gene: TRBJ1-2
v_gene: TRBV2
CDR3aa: ASSGDGTGDGYT

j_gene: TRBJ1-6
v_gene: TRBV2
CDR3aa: ASSPTGEASPLH